These T cell receptor beta chains were read from a single sample in a study of cytomegalovirus exposure and HLA in healthy donors. Sequencing used immunoSEQ multiplex PCR; TCRdb keeps in-frame clones, though not all of them. The sample has around 65,000 clones; 92% are singletons. The sequencing sample was made of PBMCs. All receptors come from a man between 18 and 29 years old in good health and CMV-seropositive. Both conserved end residues are part of each CDR3. Each record gives: V gene, D gene, J gene, clone size, CDR3 protein, CDR3 DNA. A D gene is named only where the DNA matches it firmly. The size field is filled for only some rows; it gives once, few, many or a size class.

v_gene: TRBV6-5
d_gene: -
j_gene: TRBJ1-2
abundance: -
CDR3aa: CASRFQGPGYGYTF
CDR3nt: TGTGCCAGCAGGTTTCAGGGGCCGGGCTATGGCTACACCTTC

v_gene: TRBV2
d_gene: -
j_gene: TRBJ2-3
abundance: -
CDR3aa: CASSEGVGHSTDTQYF
CDR3nt: TGTGCCAGCAGTGAGGGTGTCGGACACAGCACAGATACGCAGTATTTT

v_gene: TRBV6-5
d_gene: TRBD2
j_gene: TRBJ2-2
abundance: -
CDR3aa: CASSGAGGRTGELFF
CDR3nt: TGTGCCAGCAGCGGAGCGGGAGGGAGAACCGGGGAGCTGTTTTTT

v_gene: TRBV4-1
d_gene: TRBD2
j_gene: TRBJ2-1
abundance: -
CDR3aa: CASRRTSGVNNEQFF
CDR3nt: TGCGCCAGCAGGAGGACTAGCGGAGTTAACAATGAGCAGTTCTTC

v_gene: TRBV27
d_gene: -
j_gene: TRBJ2-1
abundance: -
CDR3aa: CASSLRQGSYNEQFF
CDR3nt: TGTGCCAGCAGTTTACGGCAGGGATCCTACAATGAGCAGTTCTTC

v_gene: TRBV5-1
d_gene: -
j_gene: TRBJ1-4
abundance: -
CDR3aa: CASSTAGATNEKLFF
CDR3nt: TGCGCCAGCAGCACGGCAGGCGCAACTAATGAAAAACTGTTTTTT

v_gene: TRBV6-5
d_gene: -
j_gene: TRBJ1-5
abundance: few
CDR3aa: CASSPRSGGNQPQHF
CDR3nt: TGTGCCAGCAGTCCCCGGAGTGGGGGGAATCAGCCCCAGCATTTT

v_gene: TRBV5-1
d_gene: TRBD2
j_gene: TRBJ2-7
abundance: once
CDR3aa: CASSPLSRASGRIEQYF
CDR3nt: TGCGCCAGCAGCCCCCTCTCGAGGGCTAGCGGGAGGATCGAGCAGTACTTC

v_gene: TRBV7-6
d_gene: TRBD2
j_gene: TRBJ2-4
abundance: -
CDR3aa: CASSLGLAGTKNIQYF
CDR3nt: TGTGCCAGCAGCCTGGGGCTAGCGGGAACCAAAAACATTCAGTACTTC

v_gene: TRBV11-2
d_gene: TRBD1
j_gene: TRBJ2-1
abundance: -
CDR3aa: CASSLVGQGRGEQFF
CDR3nt: TGTGCCAGCAGCTTAGTAGGACAGGGTAGGGGCGAGCAGTTCTTC

v_gene: TRBV30
d_gene: -
j_gene: TRBJ1-4
abundance: -
CDR3aa: CAWSALRGGAEKLFF
CDR3nt: TGTGCCTGGAGTGCCCTTAGAGGGGGGGCTGAAAAACTGTTTTTT

v_gene: TRBV7-8
d_gene: TRBD2
j_gene: TRBJ2-1
abundance: -
CDR3aa: CASSSTPPAGTSGAEQFF
CDR3nt: TGTGCCAGCAGCTCAACTCCTCCCGCCGGGACTAGCGGAGCCGAGCAGTTCTTC

v_gene: TRBV19
d_gene: TRBD1
j_gene: TRBJ1-4
abundance: -
CDR3aa: CASTRNRGEKLFF
CDR3nt: TGTGCCAGTACCCGGAACAGGGGTGAAAAACTGTTTTTT

v_gene: TRBV18
d_gene: -
j_gene: TRBJ1-1
abundance: -
CDR3aa: CASSPPAGTEAFF
CDR3nt: TGTGCCAGCTCACCACCCGCGGGCACTGAAGCTTTCTTT

v_gene: TRBV28
d_gene: TRBD1
j_gene: TRBJ1-1
abundance: -
CDR3aa: CASSLDRVNTEAFF
CDR3nt: TGTGCCAGCAGTTTAGACAGGGTTAACACTGAAGCTTTCTTT

v_gene: TRBV6-5
d_gene: -
j_gene: TRBJ2-3
abundance: -
CDR3aa: CASSYGRARSPDTQYF
CDR3nt: TGTGCCAGCAGTTACGGCAGAGCGAGGAGCCCAGATACGCAGTATTTT

v_gene: TRBV5-6
d_gene: -
j_gene: TRBJ2-7
abundance: -
CDR3aa: CASSFFSSPERYEQYF
CDR3nt: TGTGCCAGCAGCTTTTTTTCCTCTCCGGAGAGGTACGAGCAGTACTTC

v_gene: TRBV5-1
d_gene: TRBD2
j_gene: TRBJ2-2
abundance: -
CDR3aa: CASSLRLAGGPDTGELFF
CDR3nt: TGCGCCAGCAGCTTACGACTAGCGGGAGGGCCCGACACCGGGGAGCTGTTTTTT

v_gene: TRBV5-1
d_gene: -
j_gene: TRBJ2-5
abundance: -
CDR3aa: CASSPFGKDSFQETQYF
CDR3nt: TGCGCCAGCAGCCCTTTTGGGAAGGACAGTTTTCAAGAGACCCAGTACTTC

v_gene: TRBV28
d_gene: -
j_gene: TRBJ2-1
abundance: -
CDR3aa: CASSSPSAGGPYEQFF
CDR3nt: TGTGCCAGCAGTTCCCCATCGGCAGGAGGGCCGTATGAGCAGTTCTTC

v_gene: TRBV2
d_gene: -
j_gene: TRBJ1-1
abundance: -
CDR3aa: CASSPSPLNTEAFF
CDR3nt: TGTGCCAGCAGCCCGAGTCCCTTGAACACTGAAGCTTTCTTT

v_gene: TRBV19
d_gene: -
j_gene: TRBJ1-4
abundance: -
CDR3aa: CASSIGAGATNEKLFF
CDR3nt: TGTGCCAGTAGTATAGGGGCAGGCGCAACTAATGAAAAACTGTTTTTT

v_gene: TRBV29-1
d_gene: -
j_gene: TRBJ2-1
abundance: -
CDR3aa: CSVEDFASRSYNEQFF
CDR3nt: TGCAGCGTTGAAGATTTTGCGAGTCGGTCCTACAATGAGCAGTTCTTC

v_gene: TRBV28
d_gene: TRBD1
j_gene: TRBJ1-2
abundance: -
CDR3aa: CASSRTGRYGYTF
CDR3nt: TGTGCCAGCAGCCGGACAGGGCGCTATGGCTACACCTTC

v_gene: TRBV10-3
d_gene: TRBD1
j_gene: TRBJ2-6
abundance: -
CDR3aa: CAISESGQGLAGANVLTF
CDR3nt: TGTGCCATCAGTGAGTCCGGACAGGGATTAGCTGGGGCCAACGTCCTGACTTTC

v_gene: TRBV27
d_gene: TRBD2
j_gene: TRBJ2-7
abundance: -
CDR3aa: CASSLAGVVYEQYF
CDR3nt: TGTGCCAGCAGTCTAGCGGGAGTAGTCTACGAGCAGTACTTC

v_gene: TRBV6-1
d_gene: TRBD1
j_gene: TRBJ1-3
abundance: once
CDR3aa: CASSERGQGIGNTIYF
CDR3nt: TGTGCCAGCAGTGAAAGGGGGCAGGGGATTGGAAACACCATATATTTT

v_gene: TRBV5-1
d_gene: -
j_gene: TRBJ2-6
abundance: once
CDR3aa: CASSLETRVLTF
CDR3nt: TGCGCCAGCAGCTTGGAGACGAGGGTCCTGACTTTC

v_gene: TRBV28
d_gene: -
j_gene: TRBJ2-7
abundance: -
CDR3aa: CASRTQDSSYEQYF
CDR3nt: TGTGCCAGCAGGACTCAGGACAGCTCCTACGAGCAGTACTTC

v_gene: TRBV11-3
d_gene: TRBD1
j_gene: TRBJ2-7
abundance: -
CDR3aa: CASSSGQGKAYEQYF
CDR3nt: TGTGCCAGCAGCTCCGGACAGGGAAAGGCCTACGAGCAGTACTTC

v_gene: TRBV6-4
d_gene: TRBD2
j_gene: TRBJ2-3
abundance: -
CDR3aa: CASSESSGTHTDTQYF
CDR3nt: TGTGCCAGCAGTGAAAGTAGCGGGACTCACACAGATACGCAGTATTTT

v_gene: TRBV29-1
d_gene: TRBD1
j_gene: TRBJ1-2
abundance: -
CDR3aa: CSVEDTGGLRGYTF
CDR3nt: TGCAGCGTTGAAGATACAGGGGGATTGCGGGGCTACACCTTC

v_gene: TRBV4-2
d_gene: -
j_gene: TRBJ2-1
abundance: -
CDR3aa: CASSQETGHYNEQFF
CDR3nt: TGTGCCAGCAGCCAAGAGACGGGTCACTACAATGAGCAGTTCTTC

v_gene: TRBV2
d_gene: TRBD2
j_gene: TRBJ2-1
abundance: -
CDR3aa: CASSEVPWGRGDYNEQFF
CDR3nt: TGTGCCAGCAGTGAGGTCCCTTGGGGGCGGGGGGACTACAATGAGCAGTTCTTC

v_gene: TRBV19
d_gene: TRBD2
j_gene: TRBJ2-5
abundance: -
CDR3aa: CASSRGRGRGETQYF
CDR3nt: TGTGCCAGTAGTCGCGGGAGGGGCAGGGGGGAGACCCAGTACTTC

v_gene: TRBV5-4
d_gene: TRBD1
j_gene: TRBJ1-2
abundance: -
CDR3aa: CASSLAGTAGLYGYTF
CDR3nt: TGTGCCAGCAGCTTAGCCGGGACAGCTGGGCTCTATGGCTACACCTTC